Each of the 18 T cell receptor beta chains below was sequenced from the same sample in a study of cytomegalovirus exposure and HLA in healthy donors. This table comes from immunoSEQ multiplex PCR, and its TCRdb copy is limited to in-frame clones, with some not included. This sample has roughly 250,000 clones; 86% occur once, and the top ten carry 1% to 1.5%. Material: PBMCs. The receptors stem from a woman between 25 and 40 years old in good health and CMV-seropositive.

This chain joins TRBV19 and TRBJ2-7; a possible D gene is TRBD2 (5 bases). Trimming cost V 3 bases and J 0 bases, with 9 bases left between them. The germline CDR1 and CDR2 sequences are LNHDA and SQIVND (reference sequence). This CDR3 has 14 amino acids. CDR3 in DNA: TGTGCCAGTAGTATCGGACGGGGCTCCTACGAGCAGTACTTC. Translating it yields CASSIGRGSYEQYF.

A word on this clone: The junction departs from germline at one end; a sequencing error may be responsible. The chain is built from TRBV28 and TRBJ2-7, with a weak D call TRBD1 (7 bases). The CDR3 runs to 12 residues. The germline CDR1 and CDR2 sequences are MDHEN and SYDVKM. In nucleotides, the CDR3 is TGTGCCAGCAGTGGGAGTTACAGGGGCGGGACGTTC. Residues: CASSGSYRGGTF.

The chain recombines TRBV18 with TRBJ2-7, with D possibly matching TRBD1 (7 bases). Germline V lookup: CDR1 KGHSH, CDR2 LQKENI. The CDR3 is made up of 15 amino acids. Deletions cut 2 bases from V and 3 bases from J, with 14 bases between. The CDR3 is CASSPYPGGGYEQYF. CDR3 DNA sequence: TGTGCCAGCTCACCATATCCAGGGGGAGGCTACGAGCAGTACTTC.

The chain joins TRBV14 to TRBJ1-2, with D possibly matching TRBD1 (6 bases). The V gene's germline CDR1 is SGHDN and CDR2 FVKESK. V lost 4 bases and J lost 3, with 9 bases in between. CDR3 length equals 13 residues. DNA of the CDR3: TGTGCCAGCAGCCTTGGGACACACTATGGCTACACCTTC. As protein: CASSLGTHYGYTF.

This chain connects TRBV7-9 to TRBJ2-3; D is possibly TRBD2 (5 bases). CDR3 size: 17 residues. Germline CDR1 and CDR2: SEHNR and FQNEAQ (reference sequence). Trimming took 2 bases from V and 1 from J, leaving 16 bases between them. CDR3 sequence: CASSLSGAGPRTDTQYF. The CDR3 DNA reads TGTGCCAGCAGCTTAAGCGGCGCGGGCCCACGCACAGATACGCAGTATTTT.

V and J are TRBV5-6 and TRBJ2-1; 10 bases map to TRBD2. Germline V gene sequence: CDR1 SGHDT, CDR2 YYEEEE. The CDR3 extends over 15 amino acids. V shed 4 bases, J shed 5 bases, and the junction held 6 bases outside the gene matches. The CDR3: CASSRLGLANNEQFF. CDR3 sequence (DNA): TGTGCCAGCAGCCGCCTGGGACTAGCGAACAATGAGCAGTTCTTC. The full variable domain, completed using reference TRBV5-6 and TRBJ2-1, is DAGVTQSPTHLIKTRGQQVTLRCSPKSGHDTVSWYQQALGQGPQFIFQYYEEEERQRGNFPDRFSGHQFPNYSSELNVNALLLGDSALYLCASSRLGLANNEQFFGPGTRLTVL.

The chain couples TRBV11-2 to TRBJ2-7, with D possibly TRBD1 on 5 matching bases. The CDR3 runs to 13 residues. Trimming took off 0 bases at V and 12 bases at J, with 15 bases between the two ends. Germline loops: CDR1 SGHAT, CDR2 FQNNGV. The CDR3 nucleotides are TGTGCCAGCAGCTTAGACAGGGCCAAAATTCTGTACTTC. Protein product: CASSLDRAKILYF.

This clone has just one count. The chain carries TRBV5-1 and TRBJ2-2; D may be TRBD2 (5 bases). Trimming took off 6 bases at V and 3 bases at J, with 12 bases between the two ends. The CDR3 has 14 residues. CDR1 and CDR2 (germline): SGHRS, YFSETQ. CDR3 residues: CASNVAGDTGELFF. CDR3 nucleotide sequence: TGCGCCAGCAATGTCGCCGGGGACACCGGGGAGCTGTTTTTT.

The rearrangement joins TRBV23-1 to TRBJ1-5; D remains unclear. TRBV23-1 carries the ORF label, with uncertain function. Trimming took 4 bases from V and 1 from J, leaving 11 bases between them. This CDR3 spans 15 amino acids. CDR3 nucleotides: TGCGCCAGCAGTCCCTGGAACAGCAGCAATCAGCCCCAGCATTTT. Translated: CASSPWNSSNQPQHF.

The chain couples TRBV13 to TRBJ1-3; D is unresolved. CDR1 PRHDT and CDR2 FYEKMQ come from the germline V gene (reference sequence). Trimming left V 8 bases short and J 0 bases short, with 23 bases between. The CDR3 extends over 18 amino acids. CDR3 DNA sequence: TGTGCCAGCGGTAGCAGCGCCCATCAGCGATCCTCTGGAAACACCATATATTTT. As protein: CASGSSAHQRSSGNTIYF. Full variable domain (missing parts from reference TRBV13 and TRBJ1-3): AAGVIQSPRHLIKEKRETATLKCYPIPRHDTVYWYQQGPGQDPQFLISFYEKMQSDKGSIPDRFSAQQFSDYHSELNMSSLELGDSALYFCASGSSAHQRSSGNTIYFGEGSWLTVV.

The chain carries TRBV28 and TRBJ2-7; 7 positions agree with TRBD2. The CDR3 has 16 residues. J gave up 5 bases and V 2 bases, and 12 bases lay outside the gene matches. Germline CDR1 MDHEN, CDR2 SYDVKM. The CDR3 region has the DNA TGTGCCAGCAGTTTAGGGACGATCGGGGAGGGCGACGAGCAGTACTTC. Translating gives CASSLGTIGEGDEQYF.

This chain links TRBV5-1 with TRBJ1-3; 9 nucleotides agree with TRBD1. Germline lookup yields CDR1 SGHRS and CDR2 YFSETQ. The CDR3 contains 14 residues. The ends lost 4 bases at V and 8 bases at J; junction bases unmatched: 7. This CDR3 reads CASSPGTGKDTIYF. Written as DNA, the CDR3 is TGCGCCAGCAGCCCAGGGACAGGGAAGGACACCATATATTTT.

This clone was picked up one time. The chain uses TRBV18 and TRBJ1-4; TRBD1 matches 9 bases. With V trimmed by 3 bases and J by 10 bases, 6 bases remained unmatched. Germline V gene lookup returns CDR1 KGHSH and CDR2 LQKENI. The CDR3 is 14 residues long. CDR3 loop: CASSPEQGAGKLFF. The CDR3 DNA reads as TGTGCCAGCTCACCGGAACAGGGGGCAGGAAAACTGTTTTTT.

The rearrangement joins TRBV28 to TRBJ1-4; tentative D call: TRBD1 (6 bases). Germline loops: CDR1 MDHEN, CDR2 SYDVKM. The CDR3 length is 15 residues. Deletions cut 8 bases from V and 11 bases from J, with 24 bases between. The CDR3 DNA reads TGTGCCAGCGCTACCCGGGGGGGCTCGGGAAGGAAACTGTTTTTT. It codes for CASATRGGSGRKLFF. The variable domain in full, with the rest retrieved from reference TRBV28 and TRBJ1-4, is DVKVTQSSRYLVKRTGEKVFLECVQDMDHENMFWYRQDPGLGLRLIYFSYDVKMKEKGDIPEGYSVSREKKERFSLILESASTNQTSMYLCASATRGGSGRKLFFGSGTQLSVL.

The genes are TRBV29-1 and TRBJ2-3, with a weak D call TRBD2 (6 bases). Trimming shortened V by 4 bases and J by 1 base, and 12 bases separated the two germline ends. In germline, CDR1 is SQVTM, CDR2 ANQGSEA. This CDR3 region has 14 residues. Here the CDR3 reads CSVVSGSGTDTQYF. CDR3 DNA sequence: TGCAGCGTTGTAAGCGGGTCGGGCACAGATACGCAGTATTTT.

The genes are TRBV5-4 and TRBJ1-1, with 7 nucleotides matching TRBD1. J was trimmed by 4 bases and V by 2 bases; bases with no gene match: 8. CDR1 and CDR2 (germline): SGHNT, YYREEE (reference sequence). CDR3 length: 15 residues. The CDR3 here is CASSLQTGLFTEAFF. The CDR3, as DNA: TGTGCCAGCAGCTTACAGACAGGGCTATTCACTGAAGCTTTCTTT.

This clone showed up just a few times. This chain uses TRBV14 with TRBJ2-7; TRBD1 is a possible D gene (6 bases). The CDR3 has 14 residues. V lost 3 bases to trimming and J lost 6 bases, with 15 bases between them. Per the germline V gene, CDR1 is SGHDN and CDR2 is FVKESK. In nucleotides, the CDR3 is TGTGCCAGCAGCCAGCTGGGGGCGGAACCCGAGCAGTACTTC. Translating gives CASSQLGAEPEQYF.

The chain joins TRBV7-9 to TRBJ2-7, with 15 bases aligning to TRBD2. The CDR3 is made up of 19 amino acids. CDR1 is SEHNR and CDR2 is FQNEAQ in the germline V gene (reference sequence). The trim removed 4 bases at V and 3 bases at J, leaving 13 bases unmatched. This chain's CDR3 is CASSSGLAGGQGPHYEQYF. DNA for the CDR3: TGTGCCAGCAGCTCCGGACTAGCGGGAGGGCAGGGCCCCCACTACGAGCAGTACTTC.